This is a list of T cell receptor beta chains from one sample in a study of blood T cell repertoires in COVID-19. Some clones are missing from TCRdb's copy, which holds only in-frame ones; the method was immunoSEQ multiplex PCR. This sample yields around 100,000 clones, of which about 74% are seen a single time; roughly 3.9% belongs to the top ten. Source material: peripheral blood. The receptors were gathered from a man in his 70s with COVID-19, enrolled during active disease. CDR3s leave out the opening cysteine and the closing phenylalanine or tryptophan.

V gene	J gene	CDR3 length	CDR3 protein
TRBV25-1	TRBJ2-3	14	ASGALTSGLADTQY
TRBV28	TRBJ2-1	15	ASSSQAAMGVYNEQF
TRBV4-3	TRBJ2-2	14	ASSQRPGSGSGELF
TRBV11-1	TRBJ1-6	12	ASSSSAYNSPLH
TRBV5-4	TRBJ2-5	13	ASSLTLSGDGTQY
TRBV7-6	TRBJ2-1	13	ASSLAQFSYNEQF
TRBV28	TRBJ2-7	14	ASSLPLNRGSYEQY
TRBV30	TRBJ1-4	18	AWSVHRRVDLLRANEKLF
TRBV4-1	TRBJ1-2	12	ASSQWGLLNGYT
TRBV7-9	TRBJ1-1	11	ASSSSRNTEAF
TRBV14	TRBJ2-1	15	ASSQSYAGRAYNEQF
TRBV11-3	TRBJ2-7	11	ASSLLPGGEQY
TRBV3-1/TRBV3-2	TRBJ2-7	16	ASSQVVDPGLAFYEQY
TRBV7-2	TRBJ2-1	13	ASSLSVAGDNEQF
TRBV5-1	TRBJ1-1	12	ASSGGAMNTEAF
TRBV18	TRBJ2-7	12	ASSPGTNLYEQY
TRBV7-2	TRBJ2-1	15	ASSLAGSGGPYNEQF
TRBV7-9	TRBJ2-7	11	ASSLVLQGNEY
TRBV18	TRBJ1-1	13	ASSPQTGVNTEAF
TRBV7-2	TRBJ1-5	12	ASSSDRGSQPQH
TRBV5-6	TRBJ2-7	11	ASSLGPIYEQY
TRBV7-2	TRBJ2-1	13	ASSAREVASNEQF
TRBV9	TRBJ2-7	12	ASSVEREPYEQY
TRBV4-3	TRBJ2-1	15	ASSLSGGSGSRNEQF
TRBV28	TRBJ1-5	14	ASSVTGLYSNQPQH
TRBV3-1/TRBV3-2	TRBJ1-1	14	ASSQGTGFMNTEAF
TRBV5-1	TRBJ2-7	12	ASSLQGGLYEQY
TRBV10-3	TRBJ2-5	13	AVSIGQGARETQY
TRBV6-2/TRBV6-3	TRBJ2-4	13	ASSTYRVFRGIQY
TRBV28	TRBJ1-6	13	ASSQPLTGDSPLH
TRBV29-1	TRBJ1-2	8	SCGGYGYT
TRBV5-1	TRBJ2-7	10	ASSLAGNEQY
TRBV2	TRBJ1-4	9	ASGEGVKLF
TRBV7-9	TRBJ2-1	13	ASSSAGTGVNEQF
TRBV19	TRBJ2-3	13	ASSPTSGNIDTQY
TRBV7-2	TRBJ1-1	11	ASSLPYRSEAF
TRBV7-7	TRBJ2-3	13	ASSPGTSGRDTQY
TRBV7-2	TRBJ1-1	11	ASSLEVGAGAF
TRBV7-2	TRBJ1-5	13	ASSPQQGVGQPQH
TRBV4-1	TRBJ1-5	11	ASSQEWAQPQH
TRBV11-3	TRBJ2-5	14	ASSPGLANYQETQY
TRBV7-9	TRBJ1-4	12	ASSSRGLREKLF
TRBV2	TRBJ2-1	14	ASSERPSGGGNEQF
TRBV11-2	TRBJ2-7	12	ASSPTGTPSEQY
TRBV30	TRBJ2-2	12	AWRTGGRTGELF
TRBV28	TRBJ2-3	14	ASSLRGGLSTDTQY
TRBV5-4	TRBJ2-7	13	ASSVSSGRYYEQY
TRBV4-2	TRBJ2-3	15	ASSQGTQGRSTDTQY
TRBV5-4	TRBJ2-3	14	ASSITRLVAGDTQY